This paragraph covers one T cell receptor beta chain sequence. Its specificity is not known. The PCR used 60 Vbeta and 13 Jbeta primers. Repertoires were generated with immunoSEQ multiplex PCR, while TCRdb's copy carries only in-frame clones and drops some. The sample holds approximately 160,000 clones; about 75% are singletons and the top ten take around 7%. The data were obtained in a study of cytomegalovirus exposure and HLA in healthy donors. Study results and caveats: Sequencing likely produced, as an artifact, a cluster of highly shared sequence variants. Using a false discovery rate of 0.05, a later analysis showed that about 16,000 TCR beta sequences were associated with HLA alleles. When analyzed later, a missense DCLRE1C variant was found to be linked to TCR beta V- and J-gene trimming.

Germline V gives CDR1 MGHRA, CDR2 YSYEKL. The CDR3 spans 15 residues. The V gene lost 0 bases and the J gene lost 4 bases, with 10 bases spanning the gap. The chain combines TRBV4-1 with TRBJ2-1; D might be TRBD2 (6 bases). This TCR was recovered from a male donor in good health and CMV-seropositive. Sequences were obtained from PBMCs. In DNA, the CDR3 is TGCGCCAGCAGCCAAGAGTCAGGGACTTACAATGAGCAGTTCTTC. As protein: CASSQESGTYNEQFF.